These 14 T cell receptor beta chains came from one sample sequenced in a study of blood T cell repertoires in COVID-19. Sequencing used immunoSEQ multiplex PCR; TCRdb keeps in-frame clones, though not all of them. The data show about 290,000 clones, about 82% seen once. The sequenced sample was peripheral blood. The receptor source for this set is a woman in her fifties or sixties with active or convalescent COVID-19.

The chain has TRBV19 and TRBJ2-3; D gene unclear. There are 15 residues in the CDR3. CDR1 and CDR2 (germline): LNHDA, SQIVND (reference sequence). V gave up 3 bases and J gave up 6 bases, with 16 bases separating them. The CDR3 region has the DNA TGTGCCAGTAGTATCAGCGTCAACCCCATTGATACGCAGTATTTT. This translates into CASSISVNPIDTQYF.

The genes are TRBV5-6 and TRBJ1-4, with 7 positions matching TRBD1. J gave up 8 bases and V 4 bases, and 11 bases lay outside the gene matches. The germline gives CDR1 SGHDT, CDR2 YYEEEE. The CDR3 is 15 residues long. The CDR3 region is CASSTRQGIGEKLFF. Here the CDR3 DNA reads TGTGCCAGCAGCACTCGACAGGGCATAGGGGAAAAACTGTTTTTT.

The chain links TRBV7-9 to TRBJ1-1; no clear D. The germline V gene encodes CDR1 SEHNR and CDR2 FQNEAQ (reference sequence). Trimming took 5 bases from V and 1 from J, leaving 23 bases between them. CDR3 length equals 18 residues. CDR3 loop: CASSPRPFASHENTEAFF. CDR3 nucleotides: TGTGCCAGCAGCCCCAGGCCCTTCGCCAGTCACGAGAACACTGAAGCTTTCTTT.

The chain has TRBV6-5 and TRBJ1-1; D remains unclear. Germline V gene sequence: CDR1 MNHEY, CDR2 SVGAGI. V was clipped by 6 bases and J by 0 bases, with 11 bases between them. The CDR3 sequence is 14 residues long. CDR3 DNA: TGTGCCAGCAGCTTAAGGACTTTGAACACTGAAGCTTTCTTT. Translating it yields CASSLRTLNTEAFF.

The CDR3, as DNA: TGTGCCATCAGTGACGGTCGGGACAGCCCAAGGGAGACCCAGTACTTC. This translates into CAISDGRDSPRETQYF. The chain couples TRBV10-3 to TRBJ2-5; 7 bases map to TRBD1. V was pared by 3 bases and J by 5 bases, with 12 bases of the junction left unmatched. This CDR3 spans 16 amino acids. CDR1 and CDR2 (germline): ENHRY, SYGVKD.

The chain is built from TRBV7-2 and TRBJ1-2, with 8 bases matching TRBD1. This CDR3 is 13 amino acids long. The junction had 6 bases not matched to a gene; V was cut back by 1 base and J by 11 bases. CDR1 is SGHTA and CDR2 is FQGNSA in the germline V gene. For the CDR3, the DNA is TGTGCCAGCAGCTTAGAGCAGGGGGCGCGTTACACCTTC. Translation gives CASSLEQGARYTF.

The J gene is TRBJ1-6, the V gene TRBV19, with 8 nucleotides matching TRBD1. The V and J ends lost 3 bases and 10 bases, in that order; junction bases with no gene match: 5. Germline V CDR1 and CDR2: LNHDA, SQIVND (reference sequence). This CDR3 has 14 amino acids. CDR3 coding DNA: TGTGCCAGTAGTATTCAGGGGGCCAACTCACCCCTCCACTTT. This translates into CASSIQGANSPLHF.

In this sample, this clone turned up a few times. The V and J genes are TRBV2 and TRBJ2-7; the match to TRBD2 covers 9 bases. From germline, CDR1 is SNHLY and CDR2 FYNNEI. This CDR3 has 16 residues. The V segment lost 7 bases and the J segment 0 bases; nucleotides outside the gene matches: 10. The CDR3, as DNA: TGTGCCAGCACCCCCAGGGCTAGCGGGGTCTCCTACGAGCAGTACTTC. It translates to CASTPRASGVSYEQYF.

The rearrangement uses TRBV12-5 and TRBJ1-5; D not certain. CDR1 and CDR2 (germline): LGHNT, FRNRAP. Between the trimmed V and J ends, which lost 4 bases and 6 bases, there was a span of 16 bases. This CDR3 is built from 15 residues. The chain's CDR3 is CASGSPRTDSQPQHF. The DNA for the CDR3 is TGTGCTAGTGGTTCCCCGAGAACGGACTCTCAGCCCCAGCATTTT.

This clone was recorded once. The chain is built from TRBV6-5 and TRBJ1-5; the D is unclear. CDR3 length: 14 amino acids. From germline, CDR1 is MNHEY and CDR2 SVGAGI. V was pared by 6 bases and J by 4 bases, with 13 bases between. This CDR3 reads CASRRSIGNQPQHF. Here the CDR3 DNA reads TGTGCCAGCAGACGATCTATCGGGAATCAGCCCCAGCATTTT.

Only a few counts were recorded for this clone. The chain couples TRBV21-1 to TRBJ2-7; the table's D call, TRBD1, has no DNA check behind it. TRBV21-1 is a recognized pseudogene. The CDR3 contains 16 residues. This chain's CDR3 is CASRRDVRDTSYEQYF. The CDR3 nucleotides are TGTGCCAGCAGACGCGACGTCCGGGACACTTCCTACGAGCAGTACTTC.

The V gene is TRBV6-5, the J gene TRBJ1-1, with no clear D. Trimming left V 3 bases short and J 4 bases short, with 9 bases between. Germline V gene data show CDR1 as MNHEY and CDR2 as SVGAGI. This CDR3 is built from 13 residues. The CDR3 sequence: CASSYEARTEAFF. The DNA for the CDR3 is TGTGCCAGCAGTTATGAGGCCCGCACTGAAGCTTTCTTT.

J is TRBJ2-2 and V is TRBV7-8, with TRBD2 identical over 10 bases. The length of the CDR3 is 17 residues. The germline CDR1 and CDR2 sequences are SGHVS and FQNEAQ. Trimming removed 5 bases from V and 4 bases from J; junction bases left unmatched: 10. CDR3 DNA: TGTGCCAGCAGCCCAAGCGAACTAGCGGGAAGCACCGGGGAGCTGTTTTTT. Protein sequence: CASSPSELAGSTGELFF.

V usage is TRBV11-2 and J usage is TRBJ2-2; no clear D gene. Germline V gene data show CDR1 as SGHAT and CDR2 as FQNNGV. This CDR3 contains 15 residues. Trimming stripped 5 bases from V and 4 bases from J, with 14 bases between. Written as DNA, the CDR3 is TGTGCCAGCAGCCCTCCACGCCGAGGCACCGGGGAGCTGTTTTTT. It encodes CASSPPRRGTGELFF. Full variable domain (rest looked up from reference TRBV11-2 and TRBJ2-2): EAGVAQSPRYKIIEKRQSVAFWCNPISGHATLYWYQQILGQGPKLLIQFQNNGVVDDSQLPKDRFSAERLKGVDSTLKIQPAKLEDSAVYLCASSPPRRGTGELFFGEGSRLTVL.